This TCR beta chain originates from a study of T cells in Graves' hyperthyroidism and ophthalmopathy. Study-level findings and limits: Ophthalmopathy onset followed model prediction by a median around 6.6 months.

Lactation, pregnancy, other autoimmune disease or uncontrolled infection led to exclusion of patients. Used for diagnoses were clinical symptoms, serum thyroxine and TRAb, thyroid ultrasound and orbital computed tomography. Germline CDR1 and CDR2: MNHEY and SVGEGT. The CDR3 is 13 amino acids. V was shortened by 7 bases and J by 3 bases, with 13 bases between the two germline ends. It was RNA transcripts that yielded the amplified TCR beta CDR3 regions. TCR CDR3 regions were first amplified by RT-PCR with HTBI primers. TCRdb processed the multiplex PCR reads anew with MiXCR; each CDR3 protein has one entry. The table has roughly 500,000 distinct CDR3 sequences, about 46% seen once. This clonotype was detected ten times or more. Its antigen is currently unknown.

The receptor comes from an adult woman with Graves' disease, either hyperthyroidism or ophthalmopathy (not recorded which). The chain carries TRBV6-2 or TRBV6-3 and TRBJ2-7, with a possible D match to TRBD1 (6 bases). Sequenced input: peripheral blood or thyroid tissue (not recorded which). Here the CDR3 DNA reads TGTGCCAGCACCCCTGACAGGATCTACGAGCAGTACTTC. Its protein product is CASTPDRIYEQYF.